This T cell receptor (beta chain) is drawn from a study of T cells after somatic rescue of genetic block. TCRdb keeps only in-frame clones here, not all; method: immunoSEQ multiplex PCR. The sample has tens of thousands of clones, about 90% seen once; the top ten hold 3%. The sequenced sample consisted of peripheral blood mononuclear cells (PBMCs). This receptor was taken from a man aged 40-49 years.

The CDR3 loop is CAWSGRGNYNEQFF. Here the CDR3 DNA reads TGTGCCTGGAGTGGGCGGGGGAATTACAATGAGCAGTTCTTC. The chain joins TRBV30 to TRBJ2-1, with 7 nucleotides matching TRBD2. J gave up 4 bases and V 1 base, and 4 bases lay outside the gene matches. The CDR3 runs to 14 residues. The germline gives CDR1 GTSNPN, CDR2 SVGIG (reference sequence).